Following are 2 T cell receptor beta chains from one sample sequenced in a study of cytomegalovirus exposure and HLA in healthy donors. PCR employed 60 Vbeta and 13 Jbeta primers. Here immunoSEQ multiplex PCR was the method, and the copy in TCRdb shows in-frame clones only, minus some. This sample yields 85,000 to 120,000 clones, of which roughly 82% are seen a single time; about 6% belongs to the top ten. Sequenced input: PBMCs. The source is a woman in her fifties or sixties in good health and CMV-seropositive.

Here the CDR3 reads CASSPPGSGRANTEAFF. The CDR3 region has the DNA TGTGCCAGCTCACCACCGGGTTCGGGCAGGGCGAATACTGAAGCTTTCTTT. The V call is TRBV18, the J call TRBJ1-1; possibly TRBD1 for D (5 bases). Germline V gene data show CDR1 as KGHSH and CDR2 as LQKENI. The V gene lost 0 bases and the J gene lost 5 bases, with 19 bases spanning the gap. The CDR3 extends over 17 amino acids.

This chain links TRBV19 with TRBJ1-2; a possible D gene is TRBD1 (6 bases). There are 14 residues in the CDR3. From germline, CDR1 is LNHDA and CDR2 SQIVND (reference sequence). The V end was cut by 7 bases, the J end by 3 bases, with 15 bases between. CDR3 in amino acids: CASISGGLDYGYTF. CDR3 bases: TGTGCCAGTATAAGCGGGGGGCTGGACTATGGCTACACCTTC.